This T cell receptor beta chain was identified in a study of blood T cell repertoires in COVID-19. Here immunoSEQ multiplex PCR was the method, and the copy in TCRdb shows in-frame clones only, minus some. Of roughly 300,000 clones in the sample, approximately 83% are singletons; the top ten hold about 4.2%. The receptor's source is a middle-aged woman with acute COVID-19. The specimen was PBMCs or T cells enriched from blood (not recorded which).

CDR3 bases: TGTGCCAGCAGCCAAGTTCTTGGGGGGGGACCCGCAGGGAATGAGCAGTTCTTC. Its protein product is CASSQVLGGGPAGNEQFF. The chain is built from TRBV3-1 (or the pseudogene TRBV3-2) and TRBJ2-1; the match to TRBD2 covers 7 bases. The CDR3 spans 18 residues. J gave up 7 bases and V 1 base, and 16 bases lay outside the gene matches. The germline CDR1 and CDR2 sequences are LGHDT and YNNKEL (reference sequence).